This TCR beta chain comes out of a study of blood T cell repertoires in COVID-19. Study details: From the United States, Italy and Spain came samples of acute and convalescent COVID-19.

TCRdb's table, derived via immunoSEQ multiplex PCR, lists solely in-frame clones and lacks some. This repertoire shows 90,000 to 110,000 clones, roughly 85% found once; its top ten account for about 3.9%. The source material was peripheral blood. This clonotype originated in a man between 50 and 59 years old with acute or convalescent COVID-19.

The CDR3 DNA sequence: TGCGCCAGCAGCCATAAGGCTAGCGGGGACCCTTGGAACACAGATACGCAGTATTTT. Its translation is CASSHKASGDPWNTDTQYF. This sequence joins TRBV4-1 and TRBJ2-3; 9 nucleotides align to TRBD2. Trimming cost V 3 bases and J 2 bases; bases outside gene matches: 15. The CDR3 contains 19 residues. Germline CDR1 and CDR2: MGHRA and YSYEKL.